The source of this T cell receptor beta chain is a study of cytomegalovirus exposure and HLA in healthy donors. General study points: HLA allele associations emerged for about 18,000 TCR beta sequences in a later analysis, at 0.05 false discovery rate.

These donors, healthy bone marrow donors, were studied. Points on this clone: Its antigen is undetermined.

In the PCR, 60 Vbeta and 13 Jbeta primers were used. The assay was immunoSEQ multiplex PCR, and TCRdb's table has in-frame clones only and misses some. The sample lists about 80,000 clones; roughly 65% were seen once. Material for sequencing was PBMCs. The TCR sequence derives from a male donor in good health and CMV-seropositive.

The CDR3 spells CASSLERRTNTEAFF. The CDR3 coding sequence is TGTGCCAGCAGCTTAGAGAGGAGGACGAACACTGAAGCTTTCTTT. The chain carries TRBV7-2 and TRBJ1-1; the D is unclear. The CDR3 length is 15 residues. Trimming took 1 base from V and 1 from J, leaving 10 bases between them. From germline, CDR1 is SGHTA and CDR2 FQGNSA.